One sample yielded the 15 T cell receptor beta chains listed below, sequenced in a study of cytomegalovirus exposure and HLA in healthy donors. The PCR employed 60 Vbeta primers together with 13 Jbeta primers. The protocol was immunoSEQ multiplex PCR, while the TCRdb copy is restricted to in-frame clones and leaves out a portion. The sample has about 160,000 clones, 65% to 85% seen once. The material sequenced was PBMCs. These receptors originate from a woman under 40 in good health and CMV-seropositive.

The chain couples TRBV7-2 to TRBJ2-1; a possible D gene is TRBD1 (5 bases). Trimming took 1 base from V and 5 from J, leaving 9 bases between them. The CDR3 runs 14 residues. Looked up from germline, CDR1 is SGHTA and CDR2 is FQGNSA. The CDR3 loop is CASSLEQAHNEQFF. CDR3 in DNA: TGTGCCAGCAGCTTAGAACAGGCACACAATGAGCAGTTCTTC.

V is TRBV2 and J is TRBJ2-7, with a weak D call TRBD1 (5 bases). CDR3 length: 14 amino acids. V was pared by 5 bases and J by 1 base, with 12 bases between. CDR1 and CDR2 from the germline V gene are SNHLY and FYNNEI. The CDR3 region is CASSPGNPSYEQYF. The CDR3, as DNA: TGTGCCAGCAGTCCAGGGAACCCATCCTACGAGCAGTACTTC.

The rearrangement links TRBV5-6 to TRBJ2-1; D might be TRBD1 (5 bases). The V gene lost 4 bases and the J gene lost 8 bases, with 16 bases spanning the gap. CDR1 SGHDT and CDR2 YYEEEE come from the germline V gene. This CDR3 region has 14 residues. The CDR3 region is CASSAGQAMDEQFF. CDR3 DNA sequence: TGTGCCAGCAGCGCAGGACAAGCGATGGATGAGCAGTTCTTC.

This clone was recorded a few times. The chain couples TRBV27 to TRBJ1-4; 10 bases align to TRBD1. This CDR3 spans 20 amino acids. CDR1 MNHEY and CDR2 SMNVEV come from the germline V gene (reference sequence). Germline trimming cut 4 bases from V and 0 bases from J; bases unmatched to any gene: 14. The CDR3, as DNA: TGTGCCAGCAGTTCCCCGACAGGGGGCCCGAGTTGTGCAACTAATGAAAAACTGTTTTTT. It translates to CASSSPTGGPSCATNEKLFF. The full variable domain, completed using reference TRBV27 and TRBJ1-4, is EAQVTQNPRYLITVTGKKLTVTCSQNMNHEYMSWYRQDPGLGLRQIYYSMNVEVTDKGDVPEGYKVSRKEKRNFPLILESPSPNQTSLYFCASSSPTGGPSCATNEKLFFGSGTQLSVL.

The rearrangement joins TRBV15 to TRBJ1-4; D unclear. The CDR3 has 16 amino acids. V lost 0 bases and J lost 2, with 10 bases in between. Germline V lookup: CDR1 LNHNV, CDR2 YYDKDF (reference sequence). The CDR3 spells CATSRDWGATNEKLFF. In nucleotides, the CDR3 is TGTGCCACCAGCAGAGATTGGGGAGCTACTAATGAAAAACTGTTTTTT.

V and J are TRBV4-1 and TRBJ1-5; D gene unclear. Trimming pared 2 bases from V and 0 bases from J, leaving 5 bases between. The V gene's germline CDR1 is MGHRA and CDR2 YSYEKL. The CDR3 consists of 14 residues. The CDR3 nucleotides read TGCGCCAGCAGCCAAACGGTTAGCAATCAGCCCCAGCATTTT. Its protein is CASSQTVSNQPQHF.

The chain couples TRBV5-6 to TRBJ1-4, with D possibly being TRBD1 (6 bases). The germline CDR1 and CDR2 sequences are SGHDT and YYEEEE. This CDR3 spans 17 amino acids. V lost 7 bases and J 4 bases, leaving 23 bases between the germline ends. CDR3 bases: TGTGCCAGCGCCCCCCGACAGGCCGTCATCAGTAATGAAAAACTGTTTTTT. It codes for CASAPRQAVISNEKLFF.

Only a few counts were recorded for this clone. The CDR3: CASTWFTGGAGELFF. The CDR3 DNA is TGTGCCAGCACCTGGTTTACGGGAGGCGCCGGGGAGCTGTTTTTT. J is TRBJ2-2 and V is TRBV7-8; 7 nucleotides match TRBD2. After removal of 7 bases from V and 6 bases from J, the junction contained 11 bases not matched to a gene. CDR1 and CDR2 (germline): SGHVS, FQNEAQ. This CDR3 has 15 residues.

The chain employs TRBV6-6 and TRBJ1-5, with unresolved D. V was pared by 5 bases and J by 9 bases, with 8 bases between. The CDR3 loop spans 11 amino acids. Germline V gives CDR1 MNHNY, CDR2 SVGAGI (reference sequence). As DNA, the CDR3 is TGTGCCAGCAGTACCAGCGGGCCCCAGCATTTT. Its protein product is CASSTSGPQHF.

This chain joins TRBV19 and TRBJ1-2; D call uncertain. V lost 5 bases and J lost 2, with 15 bases in between. The CDR3 runs 15 residues. Germline CDR1 and CDR2: LNHDA and SQIVND (reference sequence). The CDR3 DNA reads TGTGCCAGTAGTTTCCCCGGTGGAGCCAACTATGGCTACACCTTC. It encodes CASSFPGGANYGYTF.

This clone was counted between two and nine times. J is TRBJ2-1 and V is TRBV18, with TRBD2 identical over 7 bases. This CDR3 is 15 amino acids long. Germline V lookup: CDR1 KGHSH, CDR2 LQKENI. Trimming took 2 bases from V and 7 from J; bases not matched to a gene: 8. This CDR3 is CASSPSTGGSNEQFF. CDR3 in DNA: TGTGCCAGCTCACCATCAACGGGGGGTAGTAATGAGCAGTTCTTC.

The chain joins TRBV4-1 to TRBJ2-2, with TRBD2 as a possible D gene (5 bases). Trimming took 1 base from V and 0 from J, leaving 9 bases between them. The CDR3 is 16 amino acids. Germline CDR1 MGHRA, CDR2 YSYEKL. CDR3 nucleotide sequence: TGCGCCAGCAGCCAAGGGCGAGGGCCGAACACCGGGGAGCTGTTTTTT. This codes for CASSQGRGPNTGELFF.

The rearrangement joins TRBV7-9 to TRBJ1-3; D might be TRBD1 (5 bases). Germline V CDR1 and CDR2: SEHNR, FQNEAQ (reference sequence). This CDR3 region has 13 residues. V gave up 5 bases and J gave up 8 bases, with 13 bases separating them. This CDR3 is CASSREGGDTIYF. As DNA, the CDR3 is TGTGCCAGCAGCCGGGAAGGAGGGGACACCATATATTTT.

This chain links TRBV5-4 with TRBJ2-6, with D possibly TRBD1 on 6 matching bases. V lost 2 bases, J lost 0 bases, and 9 bases lay in between. The CDR3 sequence is 16 residues long. The germline CDR1 and CDR2 sequences are SGHNT and YYREEE (reference sequence). The CDR3 loop is CASSLGGLSGANVLTF. The CDR3 DNA reads as TGTGCCAGCAGCTTAGGGGGTCTCTCTGGGGCCAACGTCCTGACTTTC.

The chain recombines TRBV2 with TRBJ2-3; 10 bases match TRBD2. This CDR3 contains 17 residues. J gave up 0 bases and V 4 bases, and 7 bases lay outside the gene matches. The V gene's germline CDR1 is SNHLY and CDR2 FYNNEI. CDR3 in amino acids: CASSGTSGGHSTDTQYF. Here the CDR3 DNA reads TGTGCCAGCAGTGGGACTAGCGGAGGACATAGCACAGATACGCAGTATTTT.